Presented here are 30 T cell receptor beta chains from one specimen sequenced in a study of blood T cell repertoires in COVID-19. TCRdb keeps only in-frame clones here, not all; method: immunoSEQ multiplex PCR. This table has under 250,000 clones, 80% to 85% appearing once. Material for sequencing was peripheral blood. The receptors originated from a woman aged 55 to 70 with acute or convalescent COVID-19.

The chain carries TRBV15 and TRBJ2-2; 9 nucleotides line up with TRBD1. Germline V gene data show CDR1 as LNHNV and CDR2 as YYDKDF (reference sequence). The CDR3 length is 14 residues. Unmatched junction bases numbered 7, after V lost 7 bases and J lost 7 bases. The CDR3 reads CATNRDRAGGELFF. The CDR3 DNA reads TGTGCCACCAACAGGGACAGGGCGGGCGGGGAGCTGTTTTTT.

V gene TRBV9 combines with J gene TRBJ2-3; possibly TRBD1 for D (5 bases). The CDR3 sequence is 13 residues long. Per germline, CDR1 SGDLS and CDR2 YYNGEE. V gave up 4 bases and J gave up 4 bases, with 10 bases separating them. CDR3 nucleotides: TGTGCCAGCAGCCCACAGGTATCAGATACGCAGTATTTT. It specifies CASSPQVSDTQYF.

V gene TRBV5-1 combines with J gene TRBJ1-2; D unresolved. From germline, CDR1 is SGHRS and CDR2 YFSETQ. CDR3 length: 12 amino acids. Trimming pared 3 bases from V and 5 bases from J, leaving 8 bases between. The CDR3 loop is CASSYRDYGYTF. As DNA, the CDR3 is TGCGCCAGCAGCTACCGGGATTATGGCTACACCTTC.

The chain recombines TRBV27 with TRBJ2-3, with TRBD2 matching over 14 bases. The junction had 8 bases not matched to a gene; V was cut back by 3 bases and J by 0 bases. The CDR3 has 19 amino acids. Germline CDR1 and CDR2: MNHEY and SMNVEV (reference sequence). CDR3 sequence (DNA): TGTGCCAGCAGTTTGAGGGGACTAGCGGGGGACACGAGCACAGATACGCAGTATTTT. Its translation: CASSLRGLAGDTSTDTQYF.

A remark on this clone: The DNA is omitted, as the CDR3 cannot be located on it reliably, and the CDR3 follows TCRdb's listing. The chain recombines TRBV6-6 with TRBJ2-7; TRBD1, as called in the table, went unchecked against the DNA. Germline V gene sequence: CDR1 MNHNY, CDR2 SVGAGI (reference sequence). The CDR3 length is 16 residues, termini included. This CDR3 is CASSSSTGAVSREQYF.

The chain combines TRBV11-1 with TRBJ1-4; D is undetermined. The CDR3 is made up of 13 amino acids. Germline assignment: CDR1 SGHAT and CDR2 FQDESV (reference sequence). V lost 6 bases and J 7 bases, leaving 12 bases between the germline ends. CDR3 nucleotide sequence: TGTGCCAGCAGACTCGGGGAGGCTGAAAAACTGTTTTTT. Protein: CASRLGEAEKLFF.

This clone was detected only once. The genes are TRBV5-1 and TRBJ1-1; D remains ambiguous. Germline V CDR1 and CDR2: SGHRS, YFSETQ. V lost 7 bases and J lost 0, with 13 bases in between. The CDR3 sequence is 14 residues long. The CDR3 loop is CASASNSMNTEAFF. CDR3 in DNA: TGCGCCAGCGCTTCGAACAGTATGAACACTGAAGCTTTCTTT.

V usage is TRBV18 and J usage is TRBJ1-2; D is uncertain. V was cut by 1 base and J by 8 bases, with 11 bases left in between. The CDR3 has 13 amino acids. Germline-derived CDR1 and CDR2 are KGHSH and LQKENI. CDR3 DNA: TGTGCCAGCTCACCACTCGCGGAGGGCGGCTACACCTTC. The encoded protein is CASSPLAEGGYTF.

The CDR3 DNA follows: TGTGCCACCAGCAGAGTCGGTGGGAACACTGAAGCTTTCTTT. Its translation: CATSRVGGNTEAFF. The chain has TRBV15 and TRBJ1-1; D call uncertain. Trimming took 1 base from V and 1 from J, leaving 7 bases between them. Germline lookup yields CDR1 LNHNV and CDR2 YYDKDF (reference sequence). The CDR3 length is 14 residues.

The CDR3 nucleotides read TGTGCCAGCAGCTTGGCCGCTAGCGGGGGGTACAACAATGAGCAGTTCTTC. It encodes CASSLAASGGYNNEQFF. The gene calls are TRBV5-6 and TRBJ2-1; 11 nucleotides match TRBD2. CDR3 length: 17 amino acids. From germline, CDR1 is SGHDT and CDR2 YYEEEE. V gave up 0 bases and J gave up 5 bases; unmatched junction bases: 7.

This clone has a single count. CDR3 in DNA: TGTGCCAGCAGCTTGGGGATAGCCAACAATGAGCAGTTCTTC. It is translated as CASSLGIANNEQFF. This chain uses TRBV5-6 with TRBJ2-1; D ambiguous. V lost 0 bases and J 5 bases, leaving 9 bases between the germline ends. CDR3 length equals 14 residues. Germline V gene data show CDR1 as SGHDT and CDR2 as YYEEEE.

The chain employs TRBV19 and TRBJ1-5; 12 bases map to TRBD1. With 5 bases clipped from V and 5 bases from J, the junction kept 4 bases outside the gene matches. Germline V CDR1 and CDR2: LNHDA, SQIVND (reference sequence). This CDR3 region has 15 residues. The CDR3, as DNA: TGTGCCAGTAGTGTGGGACAGGGGGCGCATCAGCCCCAGCATTTT. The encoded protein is CASSVGQGAHQPQHF.

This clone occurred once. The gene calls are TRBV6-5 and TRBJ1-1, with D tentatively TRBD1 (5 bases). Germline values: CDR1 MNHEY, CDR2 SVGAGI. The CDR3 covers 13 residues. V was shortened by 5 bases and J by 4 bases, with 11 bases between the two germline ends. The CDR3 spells CASSLGGFTEAFF. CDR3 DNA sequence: TGTGCCAGCAGTCTTGGGGGGTTCACTGAAGCTTTCTTT.

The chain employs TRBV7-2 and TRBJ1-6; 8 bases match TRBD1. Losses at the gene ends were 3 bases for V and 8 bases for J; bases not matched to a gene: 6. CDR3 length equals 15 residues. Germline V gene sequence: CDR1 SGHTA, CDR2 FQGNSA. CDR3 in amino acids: CASSLAGGVDSPLHF. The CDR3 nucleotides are TGTGCCAGCAGCTTGGCAGGGGGCGTCGATTCACCCCTCCACTTT.

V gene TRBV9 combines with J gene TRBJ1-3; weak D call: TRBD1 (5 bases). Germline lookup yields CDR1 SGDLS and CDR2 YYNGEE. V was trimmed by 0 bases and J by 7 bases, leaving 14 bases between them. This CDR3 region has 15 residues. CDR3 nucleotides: TGTGCCAGCAGCGTAGAATCAGGGCGCTTGAACACCATATATTTT. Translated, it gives CASSVESGRLNTIYF.

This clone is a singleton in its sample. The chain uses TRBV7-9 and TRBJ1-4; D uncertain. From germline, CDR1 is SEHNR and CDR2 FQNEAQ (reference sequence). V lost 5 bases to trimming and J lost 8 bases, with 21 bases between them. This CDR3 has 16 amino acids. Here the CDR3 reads CASSPRLVLNGEKLFF. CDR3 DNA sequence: TGTGCCAGCAGCCCCCGTTTAGTACTTAACGGGGAAAAACTGTTTTTT.

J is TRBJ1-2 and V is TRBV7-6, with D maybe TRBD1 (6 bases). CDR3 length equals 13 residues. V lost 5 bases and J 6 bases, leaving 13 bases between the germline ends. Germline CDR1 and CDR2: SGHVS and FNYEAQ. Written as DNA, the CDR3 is TGTGCCAGCAGCAGCACAGGGTACAATGGCTACACCTTC. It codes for CASSSTGYNGYTF.

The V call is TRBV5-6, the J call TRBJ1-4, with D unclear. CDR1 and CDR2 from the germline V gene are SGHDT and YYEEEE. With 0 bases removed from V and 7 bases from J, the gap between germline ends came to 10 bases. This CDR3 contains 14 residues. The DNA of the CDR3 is TGTGCCAGCAGCTTGGGAGGGTTAGGTGAAAAACTGTTTTTT. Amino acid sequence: CASSLGGLGEKLFF.

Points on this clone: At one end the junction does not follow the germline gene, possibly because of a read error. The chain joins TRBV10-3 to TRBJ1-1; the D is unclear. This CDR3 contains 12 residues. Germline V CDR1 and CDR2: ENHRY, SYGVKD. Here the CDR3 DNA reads TGTGCCATCAGTGAGTCAGAGGGTGAATCTTTCTTT. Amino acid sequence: CAISESEGESFF.

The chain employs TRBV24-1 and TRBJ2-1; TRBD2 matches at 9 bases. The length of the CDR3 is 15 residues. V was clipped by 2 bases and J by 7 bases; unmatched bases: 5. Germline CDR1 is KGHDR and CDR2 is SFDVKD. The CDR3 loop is CATSDSGGGGNEQFF. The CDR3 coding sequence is TGTGCCACCAGTGATTCGGGCGGGGGGGGTAATGAGCAGTTCTTC.

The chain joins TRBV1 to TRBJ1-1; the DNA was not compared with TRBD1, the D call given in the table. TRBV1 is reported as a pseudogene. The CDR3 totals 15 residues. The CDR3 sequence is CTSSQVIRQEPEAFF. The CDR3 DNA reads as TGCACCAGCAGCCAAGTAATACGACAGGAGCCCGAAGCTTTCTTT.

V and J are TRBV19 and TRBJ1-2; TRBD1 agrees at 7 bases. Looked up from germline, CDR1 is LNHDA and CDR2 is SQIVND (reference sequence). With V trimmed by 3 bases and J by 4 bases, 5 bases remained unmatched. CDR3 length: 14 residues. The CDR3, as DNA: TGTGCCAGTAGTATCCCCGGGACAGCCTATGGCTACACCTTC. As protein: CASSIPGTAYGYTF.

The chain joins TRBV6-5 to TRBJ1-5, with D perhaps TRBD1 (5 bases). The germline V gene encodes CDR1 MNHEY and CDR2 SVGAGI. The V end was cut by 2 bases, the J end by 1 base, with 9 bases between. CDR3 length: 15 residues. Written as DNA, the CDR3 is TGTGCCAGCAGTTACGGGGGAGGGAGCAATCAGCCCCAGCATTTT. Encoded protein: CASSYGGGSNQPQHF.

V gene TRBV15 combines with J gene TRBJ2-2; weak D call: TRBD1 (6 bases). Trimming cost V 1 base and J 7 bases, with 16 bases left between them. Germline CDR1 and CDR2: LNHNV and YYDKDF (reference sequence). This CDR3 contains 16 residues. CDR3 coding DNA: TGTGCCACCAGCAGAGTCAGGGGCTCCTCCAGCGGGGAGCTGTTTTTT. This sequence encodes CATSRVRGSSSGELFF.

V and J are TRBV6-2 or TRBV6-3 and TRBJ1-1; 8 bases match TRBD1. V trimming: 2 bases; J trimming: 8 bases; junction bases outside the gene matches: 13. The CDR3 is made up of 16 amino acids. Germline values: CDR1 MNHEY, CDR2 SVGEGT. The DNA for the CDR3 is TGTGCCAGCAGTTACAATATCCAGGGGGCGCGGCCGGAAGCTTTCTTT. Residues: CASSYNIQGARPEAFF.

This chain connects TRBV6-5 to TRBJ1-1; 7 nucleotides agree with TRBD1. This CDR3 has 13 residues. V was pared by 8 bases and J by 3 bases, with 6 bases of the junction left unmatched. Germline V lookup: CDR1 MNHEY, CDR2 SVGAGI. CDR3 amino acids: CASQGVQDTEAFF. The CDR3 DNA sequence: TGTGCCAGCCAGGGGGTCCAGGACACTGAAGCTTTCTTT.

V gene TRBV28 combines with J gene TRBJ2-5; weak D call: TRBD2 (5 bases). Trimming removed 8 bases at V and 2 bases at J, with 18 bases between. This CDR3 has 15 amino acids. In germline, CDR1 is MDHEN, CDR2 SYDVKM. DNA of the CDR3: TGTGCCAGCGCTGGCAGAGGGTGGGGACAAGAGACCCAGTACTTC. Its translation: CASAGRGWGQETQYF.

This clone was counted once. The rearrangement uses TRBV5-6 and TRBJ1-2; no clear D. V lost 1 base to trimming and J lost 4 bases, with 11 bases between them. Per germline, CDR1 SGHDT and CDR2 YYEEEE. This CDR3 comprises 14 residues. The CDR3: CASSLSFEGYGYTF. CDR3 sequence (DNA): TGTGCCAGCAGCTTGTCCTTCGAGGGCTATGGCTACACCTTC.

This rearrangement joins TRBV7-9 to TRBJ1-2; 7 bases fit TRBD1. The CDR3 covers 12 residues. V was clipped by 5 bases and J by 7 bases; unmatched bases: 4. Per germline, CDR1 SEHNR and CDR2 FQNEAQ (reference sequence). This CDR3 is CASSKEGAGYTF. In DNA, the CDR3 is TGTGCCAGCAGCAAGGAGGGGGCTGGCTACACCTTC.

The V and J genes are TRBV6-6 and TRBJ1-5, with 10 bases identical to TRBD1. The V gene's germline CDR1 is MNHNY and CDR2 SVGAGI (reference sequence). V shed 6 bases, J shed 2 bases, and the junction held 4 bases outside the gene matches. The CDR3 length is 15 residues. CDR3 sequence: CASRAGQGGNQPQHF. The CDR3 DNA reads TGTGCCAGCAGGGCCGGACAGGGGGGCAATCAGCCCCAGCATTTT.